This T cell receptor beta chain originates from a study of cytomegalovirus exposure and HLA in healthy donors. Study-level background: About 85 million unique TCRs from HLA-typed donors were held in an early release of data. Study results and caveats: An analysis was carried out later, and it reportedly showed fewer N-insertions in an Asian-associated ancestry cluster than the approximately 710-donor mean. The investigators catalogued 150 or so TCR beta chains as cytomegalovirus-associated.

CDR1 SGHAT and CDR2 FQNNGV come from the germline V gene. Unmatched junction bases numbered 19, after V lost 5 bases and J lost 8 bases. The CDR3 has 19 amino acids. A multiplex PCR was run with 60 Vbeta primers and 13 Jbeta primers. Authors' processing steps: A follow-up analysis tallied 86 million or so unique TCR beta chains, some 9.9 million shared. Clones were sequenced by immunoSEQ multiplex PCR, and TCRdb holds only the in-frame ones, with some missing. V, J and clone size reflect that table, while D and trimming were determined from the DNA. Counted here are approximately 140,000 clones, around 81% occurring once; the ten biggest clones make up 0.7%. This clone was counted a single time. Its antigen is not identified.

Sequencing was done on a sample of PBMCs. The receptor comes from a man aged 18 to 35 in good health and CMV-seronegative. The chain has TRBV11-2 and TRBJ2-4; 12 positions agree with TRBD2. Written as DNA, the CDR3 is TGTGCCAGCAGCCCGCGAAGAACCCTAGCGGGGGGGGCCGGGGACATTCAGTACTTC. Protein product: CASSPRRTLAGGAGDIQYF.